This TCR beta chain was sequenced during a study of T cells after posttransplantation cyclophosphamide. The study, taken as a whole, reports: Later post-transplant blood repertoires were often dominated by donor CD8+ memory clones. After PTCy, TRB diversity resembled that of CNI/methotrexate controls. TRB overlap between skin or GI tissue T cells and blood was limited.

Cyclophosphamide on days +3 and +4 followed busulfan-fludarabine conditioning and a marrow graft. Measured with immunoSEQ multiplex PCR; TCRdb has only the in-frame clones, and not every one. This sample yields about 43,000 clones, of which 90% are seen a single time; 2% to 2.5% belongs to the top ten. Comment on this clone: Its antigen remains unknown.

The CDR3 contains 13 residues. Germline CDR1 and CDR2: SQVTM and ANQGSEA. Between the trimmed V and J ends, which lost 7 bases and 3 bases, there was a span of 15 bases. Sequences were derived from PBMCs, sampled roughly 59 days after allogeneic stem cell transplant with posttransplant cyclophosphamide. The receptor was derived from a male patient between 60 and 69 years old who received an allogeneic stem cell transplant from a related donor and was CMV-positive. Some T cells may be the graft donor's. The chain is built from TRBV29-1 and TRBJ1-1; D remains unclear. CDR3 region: CSALVTQDTEAFF. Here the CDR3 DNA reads TGCAGCGCCCTGGTTACTCAAGACACTGAAGCTTTCTTT.